These T cell receptor beta chains were read from a single sample in a study of T-cell memory formation after mild COVID-19. TCRdb reprocessed the 5' RACE reads with MiXCR, giving one entry per CDR3 protein. The sample gives 550,000 to 600,000 distinct CDR3 sequences, approximately 15% of which show up once; just over 8% is in the top ten. The material sequenced was PBMCs or a T cell subset sorted from them (not recorded which). The source of these receptors is an adult woman who had mild COVID-19 (a few samples of this study predate the infection). Cell type and time point are not known. Both conserved end residues are part of each CDR3. The D gene is left open where the match is weak. Size values are once, few and many counts, or a class for expanded clones, and some rows have none.

TRBJ2-7,few,-,TRBV12-3/TRBV12-4,CASSPLGRSYEQYF,TGTGCCAGCAGTCCCTTGGGCCGTTCCTACGAGCAGTACTTC
TRBJ2-2,-,TRBD2,TRBV5-6,CASIRLAGTGELFF,TGTGCCAGCATACGACTAGCGGGGACCGGGGAGCTGTTTTTT
TRBJ2-7,-,TRBD2,TRBV7-3,CASSSPATGRISYEQYF,TGTGCCAGCAGTTCGCCGGCAACCGGGAGGATTTCCTACGAGCAGTACTTC
TRBJ2-5,few,-,TRBV6-2/TRBV6-3,CASSTLQETQYF,TGTGCCAGCAGTACCCTTCAAGAGACCCAGTACTTC
TRBJ2-1,-,-,TRBV30,CACYQWGNEQFF,TGTGCCTGTTACCAGTGGGGTAATGAGCAGTTCTTC
TRBJ1-3,few,-,TRBV3-1,CASSPPGRISGNTIYF,TGTGCCAGCAGCCCTCCGGGACGAATCTCTGGAAACACCATATATTTT
TRBJ2-2,-,TRBD1,TRBV7-3,CASIFIQGSGTGELFF,TGTGCCAGCATCTTTATACAGGGGTCGGGGACCGGGGAGCTGTTTTTT
TRBJ1-1,-,-,TRBV12-3/TRBV12-4,CASSPAGKGTEAFF,TGTGCCAGCAGTCCAGCAGGGAAAGGAACTGAAGCTTTCTTT
TRBJ2-1,-,-,TRBV7-9,CASSPLGPYEQFF,TGTGCCAGCAGCCCATTAGGGCCCTACGAGCAGTTCTTC
TRBJ2-7,once,TRBD1,TRBV13,CASSLFGQGAYEQYF,TGTGCCAGCAGCTTATTTGGACAGGGGGCCTACGAGCAGTACTTC
TRBJ2-2,-,TRBD1,TRBV19,CARKMDRRSWGELFF,TGTGCCAGGAAAATGGACAGGCGTTCGTGGGGGGAGCTGTTTTTT
TRBJ2-3,-,TRBD2,TRBV5-1,CASSGGLAGTDTQYF,TGCGCCAGCAGCGGGGGACTAGCGGGGACAGATACGCAGTATTTT
TRBJ1-1,-,TRBD1,TRBV4-2,CASSQDLIRGQAFF,TGTGCCAGCAGCCAAGATCTAATCAGGGGGCAAGCTTTCTTT
TRBJ2-5,few,-,TRBV5-4,CASSLANQQETQYF,TGTGCCAGCAGCTTGGCCAACCAACAGGAGACCCAGTACTTC
TRBJ1-5,few,TRBD1,TRBV3-1,CASSQGTGEIQPQHF,TGTGCCAGCAGCCAAGGGACAGGGGAGATTCAGCCCCAGCATTTT
TRBJ2-3,few,-,TRBV10-3,CASGRGETSTDTQYF,TGTGCCAGCGGGCGCGGGGAGACTAGCACAGATACGCAGTATTTT
TRBJ2-7,few,TRBD2,TRBV9,CASSSSPLAGLSYEQYF,TGTGCCAGCAGCTCGAGCCCCTTAGCGGGACTTTCCTACGAGCAGTACTTC
TRBJ1-2,few,TRBD1,TRBV5-1,CASSHGQGRGYTF,TGCGCCAGCAGCCATGGACAGGGGCGTGGCTACACCTTC
TRBJ2-7,-,-,TRBV19,CASSIDWGSYEQYF,TGTGCCAGTAGTATAGATTGGGGCTCCTACGAGCAGTACTTC
TRBJ2-3,few,-,TRBV5-1,CASSLFVADTQYF,TGCGCCAGCAGCTTGTTCGTGGCAGATACGCAGTATTTT